This TCR beta chain was identified in a study of cytomegalovirus exposure and HLA in healthy donors. Germline CDR1 reads SGHDN; CDR2 reads FVKESK. The CDR3 runs 16 residues. The V and J ends lost 1 base and 8 bases respectively, with 18 bases between them. The PCR had 60 Vbeta and 13 Jbeta primers. TCRdb's copy holds only in-frame clones and misses some; the assay was immunoSEQ multiplex PCR. The repertoire consists of under 150,000 clones, with about 84% occurring once and the leading ten covering roughly 6%. J is TRBJ2-1 and V is TRBV14, with D uncertain. The specimen sequenced was PBMCs. This TCR was sampled from a woman between 35 and 50 years old in good health and CMV-seropositive. The CDR3 nucleotides are TGTGCCAGCAGCCAAGGGTCTTATCTAGGCGTCGATGAGCAGTTCTTC. This codes for CASSQGSYLGVDEQFF. Full variable domain (outside the CDR3, taken from reference TRBV14 and TRBJ2-1): EAGVTQFPSHSVIEKGQTVTLRCDPISGHDNLYWYRRVMGKEIKFLLHFVKESKQDESGMPNNRFLAERTGGTYSTLKVQPAELEDSGVYFCASSQGSYLGVDEQFFGPGTRLTVL.